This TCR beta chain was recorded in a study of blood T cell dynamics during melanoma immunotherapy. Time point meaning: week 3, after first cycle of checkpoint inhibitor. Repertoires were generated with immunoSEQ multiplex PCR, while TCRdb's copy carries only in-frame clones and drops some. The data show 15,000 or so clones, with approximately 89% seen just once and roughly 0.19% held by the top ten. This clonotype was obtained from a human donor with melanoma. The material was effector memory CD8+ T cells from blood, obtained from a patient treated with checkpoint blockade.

CDR3 sequence: CASSDQGVWSGEKLFF. CDR3 coding DNA: TGTGCCAGCAGCGACCAGGGGGTGTGGTCGGGGGAAAAACTGTTTTTT. The rearrangement links TRBV7-6 to TRBJ1-4; TRBD1 agrees at 7 bases. CDR1 SGHVS and CDR2 FNYEAQ come from the germline V gene. Trimming cost V 5 bases and J 8 bases; bases outside gene matches: 14. This CDR3 is built from 16 residues.